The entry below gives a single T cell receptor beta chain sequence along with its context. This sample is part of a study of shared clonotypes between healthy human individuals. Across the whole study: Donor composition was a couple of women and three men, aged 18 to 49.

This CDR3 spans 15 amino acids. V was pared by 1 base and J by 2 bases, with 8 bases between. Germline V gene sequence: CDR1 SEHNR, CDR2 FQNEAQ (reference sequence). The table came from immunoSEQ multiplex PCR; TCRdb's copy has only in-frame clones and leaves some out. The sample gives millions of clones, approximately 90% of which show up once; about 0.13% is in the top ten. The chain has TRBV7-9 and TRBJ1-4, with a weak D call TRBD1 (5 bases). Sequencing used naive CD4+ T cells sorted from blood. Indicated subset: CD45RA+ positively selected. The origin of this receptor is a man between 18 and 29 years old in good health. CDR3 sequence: CASSLGGITNEKLFF. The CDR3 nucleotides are TGTGCCAGCAGCTTAGGGGGGATCACTAATGAAAAACTGTTTTTT.